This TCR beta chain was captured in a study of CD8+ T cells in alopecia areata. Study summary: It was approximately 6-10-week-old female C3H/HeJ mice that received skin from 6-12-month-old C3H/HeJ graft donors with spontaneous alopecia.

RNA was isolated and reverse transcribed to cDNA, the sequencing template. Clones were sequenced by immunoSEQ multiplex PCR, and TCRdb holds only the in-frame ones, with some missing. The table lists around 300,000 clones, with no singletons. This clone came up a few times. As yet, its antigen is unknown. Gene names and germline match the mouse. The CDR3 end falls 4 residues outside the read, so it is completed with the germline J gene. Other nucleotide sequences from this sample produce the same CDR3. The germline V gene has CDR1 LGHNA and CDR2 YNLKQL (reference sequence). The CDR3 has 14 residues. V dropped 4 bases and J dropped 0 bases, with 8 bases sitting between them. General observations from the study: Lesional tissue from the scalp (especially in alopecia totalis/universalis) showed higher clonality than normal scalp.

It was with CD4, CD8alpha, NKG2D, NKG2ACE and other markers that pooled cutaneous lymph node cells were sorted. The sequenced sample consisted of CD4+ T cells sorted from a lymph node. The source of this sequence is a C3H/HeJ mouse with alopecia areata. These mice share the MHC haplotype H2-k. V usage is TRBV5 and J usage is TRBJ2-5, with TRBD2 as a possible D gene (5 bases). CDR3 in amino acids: CASSPTGNQDTQYF. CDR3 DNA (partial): TGTGCCAGCAGCCCTACTGGAAACCAAGAC.